This is a list of T cell receptor beta chains from one sample in a study of shared clonotypes between healthy human individuals. The table came from immunoSEQ multiplex PCR; TCRdb's copy has only in-frame clones and leaves some out. The sample records 950,000 to 1,300,000 clones, roughly 80% being singletons. Material: memory CD4+ T cells sorted from blood. These receptor sequences come from a man in his late teens or twenties in good health. Both conserved end residues are part of each CDR3.

>TRBJ2-7|TRBV9
CASSVCGVGGYEQYF
>TRBJ2-1|TRBV5-1
CASSFRSASGKVNEQFF
>TRBJ1-5|TRBV19
CASSIQEGAHNQPQHF
>TRBJ1-1|TRBV30
CAWTHRRNTEAFF
>TRBJ1-2|TRBV7-8
CASSFSEFNYGYTF
>TRBJ2-2|TRBV5-1
CASSASGLNTGELFF
>TRBJ1-5|TRBV21-1
CASSKFPRETVGNQPQHF
>TRBJ2-2|TRBV10-2
CASSDLLGTGELFF
>TRBJ2-2|TRBV30
CAWSRTGGTGELFF
>TRBJ1-6|TRBV7-2
CASSLVTGQTNSPLHF
>TRBJ2-7|TRBV15
CATSRDLFTRGPTYEQYF
>TRBJ2-5|TRBV11-3
CASSLNGREEETQYF
>TRBJ2-3|TRBV27
CASSSTSGRAWDTQYF
>TRBJ2-7|TRBV28
CASSSLRGQGGVYEQYF
>TRBJ2-1|TRBV7-9
CASSLGGGFYNEQFF
>TRBJ1-2|TRBV6-1
CASSERQGLSGYTF
>TRBJ1-4|TRBV5-4
CASSTGRGTNEKLFF
>TRBJ1-5|TRBV6-1
CASSESGNNQPQHF
>TRBJ2-2|TRBV6-6
CASRLGLADNTGELFF
>TRBJ2-3|TRBV15
CATSRSYTDTQYF
>TRBJ1-5|TRBV28
CASNQGRQPQHF
>TRBJ1-4|TRBV7-9
CASSLNGDLPSEKLFF
>TRBJ1-1|TRBV11-2
CASSQARTNTEAFF
>-|TRBV29-1
CSVGRGSSYEQYF
>TRBJ1-2|TRBV29-1
CSVAVTGLDGYTF
>TRBJ2-5|TRBV19
CASSISGREGARETQYF
>TRBJ2-1|TRBV6-5
CASSGAAYNEQFF
>TRBJ2-5|TRBV6-5
CASRAYQETQYF
>TRBJ1-5|TRBV28
CASNYLRTMREMEPQHF